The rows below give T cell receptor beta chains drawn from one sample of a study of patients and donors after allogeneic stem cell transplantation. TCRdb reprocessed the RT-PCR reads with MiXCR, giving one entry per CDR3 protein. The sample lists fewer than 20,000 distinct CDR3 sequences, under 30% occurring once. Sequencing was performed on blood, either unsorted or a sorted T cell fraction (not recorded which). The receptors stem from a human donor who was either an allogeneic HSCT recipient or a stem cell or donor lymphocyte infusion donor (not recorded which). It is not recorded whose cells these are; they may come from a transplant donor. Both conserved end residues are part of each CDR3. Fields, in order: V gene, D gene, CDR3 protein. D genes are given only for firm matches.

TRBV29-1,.,CSVLRVPNTEAFF
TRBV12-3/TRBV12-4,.,CASSFGPPYYGYTF
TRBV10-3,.,CAISDMSGETQYF
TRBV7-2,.,CASSLVGLGDEKLFF
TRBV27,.,CASTELYSEAFF
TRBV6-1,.,CASSEGGIGNTQYF
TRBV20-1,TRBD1,CSAKDRAGLSPLHF
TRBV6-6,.,CASSYGWQSQGNSPLHF
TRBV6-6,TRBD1,CASSRDRGIGNTIYF
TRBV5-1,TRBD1,CASSLSTGQEKLFF